This is a list of T cell receptor beta chains from one sample in a study of neoadjuvant anti-PD-1 for oral cavity cancer. Profiled with immunoSEQ multiplex PCR; TCRdb holds only in-frame clones, not every one. The data contain over 65,000 clones, around 85% of them singletons. The sample here was PBMCs, taken after nivolumab (anti-PD-1) treatment. The source of these receptors is a person aged 35-79 years with oral cavity squamous cell carcinoma. CDR3s include the opening cysteine and the closing phenylalanine or tryptophan. The order of the fields is J gene, V gene, D gene, clone size, CDR3 DNA, CDR3 protein. A D gene is named only where the DNA matches it firmly. Size values are once, few and many counts, or a class for expanded clones, and some rows have none.

j_call: TRBJ1-1
v_call: TRBV7-9
d_call: .
clone_size: once
cdr3_nt: TGTGCCAGCAGTTTGATCAATGCTAACACTGAAGCTTTCTTT
cdr3_aa: CASSLINANTEAFF

j_call: TRBJ2-6
v_call: TRBV1
d_call: .
clone_size: .
cdr3_nt: TGCACCAGCAGCCTCAAACCCGAACACAGGGTCCTGAGCTCTGGGGCCAACGTCCTGACTTTC
cdr3_aa: CTSSLKPEHRVLSSGANVLTF

j_call: TRBJ1-5
v_call: TRBV19
d_call: .
clone_size: .
cdr3_nt: TGTGCCAGTACTCTGACAGGAGGTCATCAGCCCCAGCATTTT
cdr3_aa: CASTLTGGHQPQHF

j_call: TRBJ1-1
v_call: TRBV27
d_call: TRBD1
clone_size: .
cdr3_nt: TGTGCCAGCAGGGACACTTGGGACAGGGGGCCGTTGGACACTGAAGCTTTCTTT
cdr3_aa: CASRDTWDRGPLDTEAFF

j_call: TRBJ2-1
v_call: TRBV30
d_call: TRBD1
clone_size: .
cdr3_nt: TGTGCCTGGAGTGTGAACTACAGGGGAAACAATGAGCAGTTCTTC
cdr3_aa: CAWSVNYRGNNEQFF

j_call: TRBJ1-1
v_call: TRBV9
d_call: .
clone_size: .
cdr3_nt: TGTGCCAGCAGCGTAGAGGAAGGGAACACTGAAGCTTTCTTT
cdr3_aa: CASSVEEGNTEAFF

j_call: TRBJ1-2
v_call: TRBV4-2
d_call: .
clone_size: once
cdr3_nt: TGTGCCAGCAGCCAGCCTCCTTCGGGGGATGGCTACACCTTC
cdr3_aa: CASSQPPSGDGYTF

j_call: TRBJ1-2
v_call: TRBV10-3
d_call: .
clone_size: once
cdr3_nt: TGTGCCATCAGTGACGGTTATGGCTACACCTTC
cdr3_aa: CAISDGYGYTF

j_call: TRBJ1-2
v_call: TRBV5-4
d_call: .
clone_size: .
cdr3_nt: TGTGCCAGCAGCTTGCCCCTATCCAACCGTGGCTACACCTTC
cdr3_aa: CASSLPLSNRGYTF

j_call: TRBJ2-5
v_call: TRBV5-6
d_call: .
clone_size: .
cdr3_nt: TGTGCCAGCAGCCACCGCACGGACCTCCAGTACTTC
cdr3_aa: CASSHRTDLQYF

j_call: TRBJ1-2
v_call: TRBV28
d_call: .
clone_size: .
cdr3_nt: TGTGCCAGCAGTCTCCTTCGGGCGACGAACTATGGCTACACCTTC
cdr3_aa: CASSLLRATNYGYTF

j_call: TRBJ2-7
v_call: TRBV9
d_call: .
clone_size: .
cdr3_nt: TGTGCCAGCAGCGTAGCCGGGAGTGGCTCCTACGAGCAGTACTTC
cdr3_aa: CASSVAGSGSYEQYF

j_call: TRBJ2-1
v_call: TRBV27
d_call: TRBD2
clone_size: .
cdr3_nt: TGTGCCAGCAGGAGACTAGCGGGAGATCCATACAATGAGCAGTTCTTC
cdr3_aa: CASRRLAGDPYNEQFF

j_call: TRBJ2-3
v_call: TRBV27
d_call: .
clone_size: .
cdr3_nt: TGTGCCAGCAGTTTACTAGGGGCAGATACGCAGTATTTT
cdr3_aa: CASSLLGADTQYF

j_call: TRBJ1-5
v_call: TRBV5-8
d_call: .
clone_size: few
cdr3_nt: TGTGCCAGCAGCTTGTTAAAGACAAATCAGCCCCAGCATTTT
cdr3_aa: CASSLLKTNQPQHF

j_call: TRBJ1-1
v_call: TRBV19
d_call: .
clone_size: once
cdr3_nt: TGTGCCAGTAGTATGAACGCAGGGGTCAGGAACACTGAAGCTTTCTTT
cdr3_aa: CASSMNAGVRNTEAFF

j_call: TRBJ2-6
v_call: TRBV30
d_call: TRBD1
clone_size: .
cdr3_nt: TGTGCCTGGAGTTTCCGGACAGGTCCAGGGGCCAACGTCCTGACTTTC
cdr3_aa: CAWSFRTGPGANVLTF

j_call: TRBJ2-3
v_call: TRBV29-1
d_call: TRBD2
clone_size: .
cdr3_nt: TGCAGCGTTGTGGGGCTAGCGGTCACAGATACGCAGTATTTT
cdr3_aa: CSVVGLAVTDTQYF